The next 18 T cell receptor beta chains were all read from a single sample in a study of T cells in Graves' hyperthyroidism and ophthalmopathy. What was amplified from RNA transcripts were TCR beta CDR3 regions. Researchers ran a first-round RT-PCR on the TCR CDR3 using the HTBI primer set. TCRdb fed the multiplex PCR reads into MiXCR, producing one record per CDR3 protein. The data show about 58,000 distinct CDR3 sequences, 40% to 55% seen once. Sequenced input: blood. The source of these receptors is a woman aged 25 to 39 with Graves' ophthalmopathy.

The chain links TRBV7-9 to TRBJ1-5; the D gene is possibly TRBD1 (5 bases). V lost 2 bases, J lost 11 bases, and 19 bases lay in between. The CDR3 totals 15 residues. Germline assignment: CDR1 SEHNR and CDR2 FQNEAQ (reference sequence). As DNA, the CDR3 is TGTGCCAGCAGCTTAATCGGGACTGGCGCGGAGACCCAGCATTTT. This codes for CASSLIGTGAETQHF.

By proportion, this clonotype is medium-sized. The chain recombines TRBV7-9 with TRBJ1-6; no clear D. Trimming stripped 7 bases from V and 5 bases from J, with 6 bases between. Germline values: CDR1 SEHNR, CDR2 FQNEAQ (reference sequence). The CDR3 is made up of 12 amino acids. The CDR3 loop is CASTLDNSPLHF. The CDR3 DNA sequence: TGTGCCAGCACCTTGGATAATTCACCCCTCCACTTT.

On this clonotype itself: A much larger clone differs by one base, so this may be a read error. The V and J genes are TRBV28 and TRBJ2-7; 8 bases match TRBD1. The CDR3 is made up of 15 amino acids. J was trimmed by 4 bases and V by 3 bases; bases with no gene match: 8. The germline V gene has CDR1 MDHEN and CDR2 SYDVKM. CDR3 residues: CASSLGQGAGYEQYF. In DNA, the CDR3 is TGTGCCAGCAGTTTGGGGCAGGGGGCAGGATACGAGCAGTACTTC.

This clonotype was found many times. The chain has TRBV2 and TRBJ1-2; D unresolved. The germline V gene encodes CDR1 SNHLY and CDR2 FYNNEI. V gave up 1 base and J gave up 4 bases, with 10 bases separating them. The CDR3 is 14 amino acids. The CDR3 is CASSEGEGAYGYTF. The CDR3 DNA reads TGTGCCAGCAGTGAAGGTGAGGGTGCCTATGGCTACACCTTC.

There are many counts of this clonotype. In DNA form, the CDR3 reads TGTGCCAGCAGTTACTCGCGGGGTTTCGACCTTAATGAGCAGTTCTTC. Protein: CASSYSRGFDLNEQFF. J is TRBJ2-1 and V is TRBV6-6, with a weak D call TRBD2 (6 bases). Trimming pared 0 bases from V and 7 bases from J, leaving 16 bases between. Germline V lookup: CDR1 MNHNY, CDR2 SVGAGI (reference sequence). This CDR3 spans 16 amino acids.

This clonotype was seen repeatedly, ten times or more. CDR3 sequence (DNA): TGTGCCAGCAGCGCAAAAGCGTATTCCTACGAGCAGTACTTC. As protein: CASSAKAYSYEQYF. V gene TRBV14 combines with J gene TRBJ2-7; unclear D gene. The V end was cut by 5 bases, the J end by 1 base, with 12 bases between. The CDR3 spans 14 residues. Germline values: CDR1 SGHDN, CDR2 FVKESK.

With regard to this clonotype: One end of the junction does not line up with germline, which may come from a read error. The chain uses TRBV29-1 and TRBJ1-2, with TRBD1 matching over 12 bases. The CDR3 sequence is 13 residues long. Germline V gene sequence: CDR1 SQVTM, CDR2 ANQGSEA. CDR3 protein: CSGSGTGGYGYTF. CDR3 DNA: TGCAGCGGCTCCGGGACAGGGGGCTATGGCTACACCTTT.

Ten or more counts support this clonotype. The chain employs TRBV11-2 and TRBJ2-3, with D maybe TRBD2 (6 bases). There are 16 residues in the CDR3. Trimming removed 1 base from V and 2 bases from J, with 13 bases in between. Germline V gives CDR1 SGHAT, CDR2 FQNNGV. The chain's CDR3 is CASSLAWRGPTDTQYF. CDR3 bases: TGTGCCAGCAGCTTAGCTTGGCGGGGTCCCACAGATACGCAGTATTTT. Complete variable domain (other parts from reference TRBV11-2 and TRBJ2-3): EAGVAQSPRYKIIEKRQSVAFWCNPISGHATLYWYQQILGQGPKLLIQFQNNGVVDDSQLPKDRFSAERLKGVDSTLKIQPAKLEDSAVYLCASSLAWRGPTDTQYFGPGTRLTVL.

This clonotype was seen ten or more times. CDR3 nucleotide sequence: TGTGCCAGCAGCTGGACAGGGGGAAACTATGGCTACACCTTC. This encodes CASSWTGGNYGYTF. V is TRBV7-9 and J is TRBJ1-2, with 10 bases aligning to TRBD1. Germline V gene sequence: CDR1 SEHNR, CDR2 FQNEAQ (reference sequence). The CDR3 loop spans 14 amino acids. Trimming removed 4 bases from V and 2 bases from J; junction bases left unmatched: 1.

This clonotype has a count of ten or more. The chain links TRBV20-1 to TRBJ1-1; D remains unclear. CDR1 is DFQATT and CDR2 is SNEGSKA in the germline V gene (reference sequence). The CDR3 runs 15 residues. V was shortened by 0 bases and J by 0 bases, with 11 bases between the two germline ends. The CDR3, as DNA: TGCAGTGCTAGAGATTTAGCCAACTTGAACACTGAAGCTTTCTTT. Its protein product is CSARDLANLNTEAFF.

V usage is TRBV25-1 and J usage is TRBJ1-3; TRBD1 aligns across 7 bases. This CDR3 region has 13 residues. V lost 5 bases, J lost 4 bases, and 2 bases stayed unmatched. Germline lookup yields CDR1 MGHDK and CDR2 SYGVNS. The CDR3 loop is CASSRQGGNTIYF. The CDR3 DNA follows: TGTGCCAGCAGTAGACAGGGCGGAAACACCATATATTTT.

The rearrangement joins TRBV6-5 to TRBJ1-5, with D perhaps TRBD1 (5 bases). This CDR3 has 19 residues. The germline CDR1 and CDR2 sequences are MNHEY and SVGAGI. V was pared by 6 bases and J by 1 base, with 25 bases between. The CDR3 here is CASSGFSGRGPPSNQPQHF. DNA for the CDR3: TGTGCCAGCAGCGGCTTCAGCGGGAGGGGCCCCCCGAGCAATCAGCCCCAGCATTTT.

This clonotype was counted ten times or more. The chain is built from TRBV20-1 and TRBJ1-1; a possible D gene is TRBD1 (6 bases). Germline V CDR1 and CDR2: DFQATT, SNEGSKA (reference sequence). The length of the CDR3 is 13 residues. The CDR3 nucleotides are TGCAGCGGGGTCAGGGGATTGAACACTGAAGCTTTCTTT. It yields the protein CSGVRGLNTEAFF.

This clonotype appeared a few times. This chain links TRBV6-5 with TRBJ2-7, with D unclear. Germline V gene sequence: CDR1 MNHEY, CDR2 SVGAGI. The CDR3 spans 13 residues. The ends were cut back, 6 bases at V and 7 bases at J, with 16 bases in the middle. This chain's CDR3 is CASSPEVALEQYF. The CDR3 DNA reads as TGTGCCAGCAGCCCGGAAGTGGCCTTGGAGCAGTACTTC.

This clonotype was counted at least ten times. The gene calls are TRBV6-6 and TRBJ1-3; D ambiguous. Germline CDR1 MNHNY, CDR2 SVGAGI (reference sequence). This CDR3 comprises 12 residues. The germline V and J ends were trimmed by 6 bases and 2 bases, with 5 bases remaining between them. In DNA form, the CDR3 reads TGTGCCAGCAGCGGACCTGGAAACACCATATATTTT. This gives the protein CASSGPGNTIYF.

This chain connects TRBV6-5 to TRBJ2-7, with D tentatively TRBD1 or TRBD2 (6 bases each). The CDR3 extends over 12 amino acids. Per germline, CDR1 MNHEY and CDR2 SVGAGI. Trimming left V 7 bases short and J 4 bases short, with 11 bases between. The DNA for the CDR3 is TGTGCCAGCAAGGGGGGTGGGTACGAGCAGTACTTC. As protein: CASKGGGYEQYF.

This clonotype was seen ten or more times. The chain combines TRBV4-2 with TRBJ2-7, with a tentative D call TRBD1 (6 bases). Per the germline V gene, CDR1 is LGHNA and CDR2 is YNFKEQ. V was cut by 4 bases and J by 4 bases, with 14 bases left in between. The CDR3 length is 14 residues. CDR3 sequence reads: CASSPRQEHYEQYF. The CDR3 DNA is TGTGCCAGCAGCCCCCGACAGGAACATTACGAGCAGTACTTC.

This sequence joins TRBV20-1 and TRBJ2-3, with no clear D. The last part of the DNA fits TRBJ1-5 better; the J call may be wrong. The CDR3 length is 15 residues. Germline CDR1 reads DFQATT; CDR2 reads SNEGSKA (reference sequence). The CDR3 is CSATGPAGGYDTQHF. As DNA, the CDR3 is TGCAGTGCTACCGGGCCGGCGGGAGGTTATGATACGCAGCATTTT.